This paragraph covers one TCR beta chain sequence. This sample was included in a study of blood T cell repertoires in COVID-19. Study-level background: Samples of COVID-19 (acute and convalescent) were obtained from the United States, Italy and Spain. Sources were T cells, B-cell-depleted T cells, or PBMCs; the material itself was cDNA or gDNA.

The authors' processing: Amplification from reference gene primers served as the basis for estimated nucleated cell counts. Only in-frame clones appear in the TCRdb table, and some are missing; sequencing was by immunoSEQ multiplex PCR. V and J calls and clone size are as listed in that table; D and trimming were resolved from the DNA. The sample contains more than 250,000 clones, about 83% of which appear only once. J gave up 8 bases and V 4 bases, and 8 bases lay outside the gene matches. The CDR3 has 14 residues. Per the germline V gene, CDR1 is SGHNT and CDR2 is YYREEE (reference sequence). Sequenced sample: peripheral blood. The gene calls are TRBV5-4 and TRBJ1-4; TRBD1 aligns across 7 bases. The clonotype comes from a woman aged 45-59 years with acute or convalescent COVID-19. The CDR3 protein is CASSAWGTVEKLFF. Here the CDR3 DNA reads TGTGCCAGCAGCGCTTGGGGGACAGTAGAAAAACTGTTTTTT.